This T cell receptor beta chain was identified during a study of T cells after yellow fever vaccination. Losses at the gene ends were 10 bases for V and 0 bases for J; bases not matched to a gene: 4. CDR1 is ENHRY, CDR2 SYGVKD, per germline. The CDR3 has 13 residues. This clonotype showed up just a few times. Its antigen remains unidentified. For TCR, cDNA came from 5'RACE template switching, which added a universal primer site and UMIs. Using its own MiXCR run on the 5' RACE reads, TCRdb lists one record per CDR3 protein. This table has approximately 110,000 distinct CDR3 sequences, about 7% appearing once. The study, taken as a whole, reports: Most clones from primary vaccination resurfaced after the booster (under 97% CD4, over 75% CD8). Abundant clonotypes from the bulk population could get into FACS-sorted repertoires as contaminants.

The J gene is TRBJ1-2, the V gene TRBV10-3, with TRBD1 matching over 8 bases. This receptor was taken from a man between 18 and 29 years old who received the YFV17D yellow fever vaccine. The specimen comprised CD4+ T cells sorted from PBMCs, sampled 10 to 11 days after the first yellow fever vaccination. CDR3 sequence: CATGTGANYGYTF. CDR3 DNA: TGTGCCACGGGGACAGGCGCTAACTATGGCTACACCTTC.